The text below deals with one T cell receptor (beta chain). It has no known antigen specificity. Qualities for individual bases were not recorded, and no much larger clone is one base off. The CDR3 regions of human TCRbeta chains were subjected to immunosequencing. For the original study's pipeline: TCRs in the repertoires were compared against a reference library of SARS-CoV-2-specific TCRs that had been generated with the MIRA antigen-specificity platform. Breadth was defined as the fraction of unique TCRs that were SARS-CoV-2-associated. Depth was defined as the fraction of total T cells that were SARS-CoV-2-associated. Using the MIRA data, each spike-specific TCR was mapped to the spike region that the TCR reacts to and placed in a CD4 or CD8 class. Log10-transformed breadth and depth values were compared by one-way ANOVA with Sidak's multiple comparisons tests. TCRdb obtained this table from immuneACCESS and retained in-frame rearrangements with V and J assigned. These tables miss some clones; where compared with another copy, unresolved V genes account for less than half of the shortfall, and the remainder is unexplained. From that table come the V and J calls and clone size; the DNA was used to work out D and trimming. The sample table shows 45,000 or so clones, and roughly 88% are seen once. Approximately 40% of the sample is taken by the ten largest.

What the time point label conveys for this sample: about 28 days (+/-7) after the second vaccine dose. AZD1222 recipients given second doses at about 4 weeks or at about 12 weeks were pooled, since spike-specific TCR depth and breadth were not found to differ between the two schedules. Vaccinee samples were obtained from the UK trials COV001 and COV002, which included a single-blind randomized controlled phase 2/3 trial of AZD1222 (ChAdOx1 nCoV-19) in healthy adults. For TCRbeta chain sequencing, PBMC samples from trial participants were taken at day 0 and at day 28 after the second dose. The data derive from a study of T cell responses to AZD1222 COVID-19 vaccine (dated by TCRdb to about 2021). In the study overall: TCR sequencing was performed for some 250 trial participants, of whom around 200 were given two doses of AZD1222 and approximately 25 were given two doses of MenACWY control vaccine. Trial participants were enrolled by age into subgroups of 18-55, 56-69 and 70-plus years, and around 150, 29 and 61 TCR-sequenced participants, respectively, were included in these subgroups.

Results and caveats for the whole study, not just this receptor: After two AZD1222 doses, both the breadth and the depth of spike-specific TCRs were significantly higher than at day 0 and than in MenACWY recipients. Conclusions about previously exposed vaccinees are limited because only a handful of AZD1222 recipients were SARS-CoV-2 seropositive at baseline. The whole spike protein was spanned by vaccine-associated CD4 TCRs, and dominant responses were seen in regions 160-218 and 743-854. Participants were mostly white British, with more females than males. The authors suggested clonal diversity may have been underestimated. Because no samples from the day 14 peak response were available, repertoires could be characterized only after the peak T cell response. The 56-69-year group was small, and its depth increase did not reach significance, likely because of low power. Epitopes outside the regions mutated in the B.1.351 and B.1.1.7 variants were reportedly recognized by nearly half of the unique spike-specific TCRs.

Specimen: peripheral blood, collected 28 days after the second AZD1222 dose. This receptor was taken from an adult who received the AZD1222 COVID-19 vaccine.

The CDR3 protein sequence reads: CASSLEGTGPYEQYF. The sequence in DNA is TGTGCCAGCAGCTTAGAAGGGACAGGGCCCTACGAGCAGTACTTC. The sequence links TRBV11-2 to TRBJ2-7, with 9 middle bases fitting TRBD1. From the cysteine through the phenylalanine, the CDR3 covers 15 amino acids. The kept DNA is CDR3 alone, 45 bases in frame from the first base. Clipping removes 0 bases from V and 2 bases from J, with 2 as the unmatched junction base count. CDR1 and CDR2 are drawn from the germline V gene: SGHAT, FQNNGV.